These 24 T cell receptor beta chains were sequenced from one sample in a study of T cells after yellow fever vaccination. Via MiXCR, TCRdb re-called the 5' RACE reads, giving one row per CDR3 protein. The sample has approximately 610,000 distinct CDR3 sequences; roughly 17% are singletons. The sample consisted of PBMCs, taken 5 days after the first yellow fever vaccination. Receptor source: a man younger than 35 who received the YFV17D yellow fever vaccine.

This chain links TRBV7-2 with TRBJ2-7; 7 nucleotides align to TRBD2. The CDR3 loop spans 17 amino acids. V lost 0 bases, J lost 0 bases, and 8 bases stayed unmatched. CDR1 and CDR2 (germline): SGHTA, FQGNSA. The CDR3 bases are TGTGCCAGCAGCTTAGCTTGGAGCGGGGAGAGCTCCTACGAGCAGTACTTC. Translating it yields CASSLAWSGESSYEQYF.

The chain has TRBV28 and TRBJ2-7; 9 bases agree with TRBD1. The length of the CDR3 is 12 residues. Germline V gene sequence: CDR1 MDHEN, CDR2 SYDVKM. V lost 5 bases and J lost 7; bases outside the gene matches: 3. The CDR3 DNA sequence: TGTGCCAGCAGTACGGGACAGGGTGAGCAGTACGTC. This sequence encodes CASSTGQGEQYV.

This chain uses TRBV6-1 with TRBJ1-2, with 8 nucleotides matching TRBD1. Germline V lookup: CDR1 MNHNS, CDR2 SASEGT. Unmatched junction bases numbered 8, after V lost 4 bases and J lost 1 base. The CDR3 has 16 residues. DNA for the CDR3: TGTGCCAGCAGTGCCTTCGGACAGGGAAGTAACTATGGCTACACCTTC. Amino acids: CASSAFGQGSNYGYTF.

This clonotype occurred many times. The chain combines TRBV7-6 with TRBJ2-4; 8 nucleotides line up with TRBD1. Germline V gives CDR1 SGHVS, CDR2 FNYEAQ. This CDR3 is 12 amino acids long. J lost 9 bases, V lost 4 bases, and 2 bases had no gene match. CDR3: CASSSGTGIQYF. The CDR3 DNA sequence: TGTGCCAGCAGCTCGGGGACAGGCATTCAGTACTTC. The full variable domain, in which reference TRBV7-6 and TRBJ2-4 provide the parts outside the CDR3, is GAGVSQSPRYKVTKRGQDVALRCDPISGHVSLYWYRQALGQGPEFLTYFNYEAQQDKSGLPNDRFSAERPEGSISTLTIQRTEQRDSAMYRCASSSGTGIQYFGAGTRLSVL.

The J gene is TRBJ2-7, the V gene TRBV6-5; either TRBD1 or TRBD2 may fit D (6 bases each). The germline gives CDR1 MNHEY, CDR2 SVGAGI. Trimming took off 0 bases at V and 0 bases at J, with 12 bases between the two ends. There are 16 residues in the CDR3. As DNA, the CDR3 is TGTGCCAGCAGTTACTCACTCGGGGGCCTCTCCTACGAGCAGTACTTC. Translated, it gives CASSYSLGGLSYEQYF.

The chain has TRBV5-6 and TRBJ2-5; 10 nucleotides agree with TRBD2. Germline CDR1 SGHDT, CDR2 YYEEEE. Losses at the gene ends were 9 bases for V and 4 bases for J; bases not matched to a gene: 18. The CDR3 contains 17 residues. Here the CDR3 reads CAMGFVQGTSAGETQYF. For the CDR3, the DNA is TGTGCCATGGGCTTCGTCCAGGGGACTAGCGCCGGAGAGACCCAGTACTTC.

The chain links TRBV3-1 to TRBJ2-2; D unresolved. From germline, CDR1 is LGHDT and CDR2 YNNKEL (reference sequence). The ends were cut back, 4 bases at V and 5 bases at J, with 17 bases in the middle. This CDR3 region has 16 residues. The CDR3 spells CASSRSEQSKTGELFF. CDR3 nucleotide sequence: TGTGCCAGCAGCCGGAGTGAACAGAGTAAAACCGGGGAGCTGTTTTTT.

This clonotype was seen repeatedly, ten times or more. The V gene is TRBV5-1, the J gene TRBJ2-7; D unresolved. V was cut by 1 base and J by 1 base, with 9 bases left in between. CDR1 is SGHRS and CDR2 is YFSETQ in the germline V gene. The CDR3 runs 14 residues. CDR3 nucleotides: TGCGCCAGCAGCTTGTACAGAGAATCCTACGAGCAGTACTTC. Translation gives CASSLYRESYEQYF.

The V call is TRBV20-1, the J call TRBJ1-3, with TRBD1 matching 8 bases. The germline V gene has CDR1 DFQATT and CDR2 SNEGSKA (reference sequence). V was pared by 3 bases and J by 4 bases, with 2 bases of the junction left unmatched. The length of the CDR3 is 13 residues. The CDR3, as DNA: TGCAGTGCTAGTAGGGACAGGGGAAACACCATATATTTT. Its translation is CSASRDRGNTIYF.

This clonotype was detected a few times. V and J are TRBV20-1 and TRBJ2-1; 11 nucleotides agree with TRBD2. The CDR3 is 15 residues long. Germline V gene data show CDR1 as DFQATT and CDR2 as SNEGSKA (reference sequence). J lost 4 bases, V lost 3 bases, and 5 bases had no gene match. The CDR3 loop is CSASEASGGYNEQFF. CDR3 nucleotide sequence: TGCAGTGCTAGTGAGGCTAGCGGGGGGTACAATGAGCAGTTCTTC.

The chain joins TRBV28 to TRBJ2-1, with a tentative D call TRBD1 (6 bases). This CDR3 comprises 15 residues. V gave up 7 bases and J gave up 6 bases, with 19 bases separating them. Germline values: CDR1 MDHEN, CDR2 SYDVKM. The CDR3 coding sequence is TGTGCCAGCATCCAAGGGGGAGCCGGGGCCAATGAGCAGTTCTTC. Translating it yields CASIQGGAGANEQFF. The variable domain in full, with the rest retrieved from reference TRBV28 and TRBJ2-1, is DVKVTQSSRYLVKRTGEKVFLECVQDMDHENMFWYRQDPGLGLRLIYFSYDVKMKEKGDIPEGYSVSREKKERFSLILESASTNQTSMYLCASIQGGAGANEQFFGPGTRLTVL.

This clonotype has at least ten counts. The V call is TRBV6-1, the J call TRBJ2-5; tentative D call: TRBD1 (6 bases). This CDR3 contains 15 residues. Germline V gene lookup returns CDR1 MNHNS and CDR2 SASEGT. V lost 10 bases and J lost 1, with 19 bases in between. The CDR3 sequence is CATNQQGTSQETQYF. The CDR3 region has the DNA TGTGCCACTAACCAGCAGGGGACCTCCCAAGAGACCCAGTACTTC.

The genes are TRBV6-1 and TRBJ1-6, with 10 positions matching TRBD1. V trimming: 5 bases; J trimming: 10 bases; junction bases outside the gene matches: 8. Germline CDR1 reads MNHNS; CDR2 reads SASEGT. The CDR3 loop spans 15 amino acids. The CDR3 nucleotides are TGTGCCAGCAGTCGACAGGGGGCGCAAGTATCACCCCTCCACTTT. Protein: CASSRQGAQVSPLHF.

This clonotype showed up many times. CDR3 nucleotide sequence: TGCGCCAGCAGTGAGTCCGATTGGGGTCAGCCCCAGCATTTT. Amino acids: CASSESDWGQPQHF. The chain employs TRBV10-2 and TRBJ1-5; unclear D gene. The CDR3 consists of 14 residues. In germline, CDR1 is WSHSY, CDR2 SAAADI. V was clipped by 0 bases and J by 6 bases, with 9 bases between them.

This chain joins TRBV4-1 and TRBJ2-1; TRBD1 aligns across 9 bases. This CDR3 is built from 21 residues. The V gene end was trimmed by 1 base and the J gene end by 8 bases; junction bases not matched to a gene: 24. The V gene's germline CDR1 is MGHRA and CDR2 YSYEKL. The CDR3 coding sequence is TGCGCCAGCAGCCAAGGTGCCAGTGGGACAGGGCATCGTCGTTTAGGGGATGAGCAGTTCTTC. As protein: CASSQGASGTGHRRLGDEQFF.

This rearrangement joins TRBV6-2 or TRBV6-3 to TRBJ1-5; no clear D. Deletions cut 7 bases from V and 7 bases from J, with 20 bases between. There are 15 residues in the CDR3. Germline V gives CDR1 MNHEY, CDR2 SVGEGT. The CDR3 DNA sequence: TGTGCCAGCATCCAAGGAGGAGGGATAGGGCAGCCCCAGCATTTT. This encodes CASIQGGGIGQPQHF.

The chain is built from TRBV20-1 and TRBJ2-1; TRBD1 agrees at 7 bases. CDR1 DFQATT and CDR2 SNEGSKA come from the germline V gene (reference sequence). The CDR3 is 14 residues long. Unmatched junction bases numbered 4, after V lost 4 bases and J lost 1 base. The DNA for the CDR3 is TGCAGTGCTAAACCGGGACAGTCCTACAATGAGCAGTTCTTC. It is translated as CSAKPGQSYNEQFF.

The CDR3 loop reads CATSRAERRETQYF. The CDR3 DNA reads TGTGCCACCAGCAGAGCAGAAAGAAGGGAGACCCAGTACTTC. The chain uses TRBV15 and TRBJ2-5; D is unresolved. Germline loops: CDR1 LNHNV, CDR2 YYDKDF (reference sequence). Trimming shortened V by 1 base and J by 5 bases, and 11 bases separated the two germline ends. The CDR3 runs to 14 residues.

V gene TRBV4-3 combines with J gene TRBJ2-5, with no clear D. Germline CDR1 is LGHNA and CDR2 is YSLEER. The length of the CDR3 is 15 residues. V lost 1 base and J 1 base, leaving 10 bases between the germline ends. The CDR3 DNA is TGCGCCAGCAGCCAAGTGGGCCCCACCCAAGAGACCCAGTACTTC. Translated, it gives CASSQVGPTQETQYF.

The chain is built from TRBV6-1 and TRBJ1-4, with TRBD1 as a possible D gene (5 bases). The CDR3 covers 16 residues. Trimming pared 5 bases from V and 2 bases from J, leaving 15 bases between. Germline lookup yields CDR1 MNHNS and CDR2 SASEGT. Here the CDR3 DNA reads TGTGCCAGCAGTCCTCTCTGGGGCGATACTAATGAAAAACTGTTTTTT. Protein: CASSPLWGDTNEKLFF.

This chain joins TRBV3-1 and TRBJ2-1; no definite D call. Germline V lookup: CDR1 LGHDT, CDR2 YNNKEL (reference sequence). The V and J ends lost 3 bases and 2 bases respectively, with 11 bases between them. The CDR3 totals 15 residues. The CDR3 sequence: CASSHRFGPYNEQFF. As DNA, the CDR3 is TGTGCCAGCAGCCACCGGTTTGGTCCCTACAATGAGCAGTTCTTC.

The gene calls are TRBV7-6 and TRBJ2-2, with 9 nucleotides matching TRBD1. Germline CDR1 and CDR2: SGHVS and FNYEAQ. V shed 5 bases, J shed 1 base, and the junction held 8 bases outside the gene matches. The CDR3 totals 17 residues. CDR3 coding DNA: TGTGCCAGCAGCCCATTCACAGGGGGCGGGAACACCGGGGAGCTGTTTTTT. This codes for CASSPFTGGGNTGELFF.

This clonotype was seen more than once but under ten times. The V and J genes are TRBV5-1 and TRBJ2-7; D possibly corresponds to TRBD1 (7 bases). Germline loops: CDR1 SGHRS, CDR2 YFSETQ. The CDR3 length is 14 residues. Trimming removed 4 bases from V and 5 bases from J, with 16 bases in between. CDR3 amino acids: CASSRGGGSNEQYV. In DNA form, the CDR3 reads TGCGCCAGCAGCAGAGGAGGGGGCAGCAACGAGCAGTACGTC.

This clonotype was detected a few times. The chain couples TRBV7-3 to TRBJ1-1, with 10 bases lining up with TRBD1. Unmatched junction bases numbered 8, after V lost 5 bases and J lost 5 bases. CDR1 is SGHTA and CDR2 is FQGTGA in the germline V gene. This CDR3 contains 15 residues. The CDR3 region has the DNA TGTGCCAGCAGCCCGAGGGACAGGGGAGGAACTGAAGCTTTCTTT. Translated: CASSPRDRGGTEAFF.